The sequence of this T cell receptor beta chain was determined in a study of OX40 agonist ivuxolimab in advanced cancers. Whole-study results and caveats: Some nonresponders likewise displayed low normalized T-cell clonal expansion.

Germline V gene sequence: CDR1 SGHRS, CDR2 YFSETQ. CDR3 size: 15 residues. V was shortened by 0 bases and J by 4 bases, with 13 bases between the two germline ends. Regarding this clone: The antigen remains unidentified.

The protocol was immunoSEQ multiplex PCR, while the TCRdb copy is restricted to in-frame clones and leaves out a portion. The table shows 50,000 to 75,000 clones, with around 83% occurring only once. The chain couples TRBV5-1 to TRBJ1-1; D possibly corresponds to TRBD1 (6 bases). This TCR derives from an adult with an advanced solid tumor such as melanoma, head and neck, liver or kidney cancer. This specimen was CD4+ or CD8+ T cells sorted from blood, taken in a trial of the OX40 agonist ivuxolimab. The CDR3 bases are TGCGCCAGCAGCTTGGGAGGGGGTATATCCACTGAAGCTTTCTTT. Translated, it gives CASSLGGGISTEAFF.